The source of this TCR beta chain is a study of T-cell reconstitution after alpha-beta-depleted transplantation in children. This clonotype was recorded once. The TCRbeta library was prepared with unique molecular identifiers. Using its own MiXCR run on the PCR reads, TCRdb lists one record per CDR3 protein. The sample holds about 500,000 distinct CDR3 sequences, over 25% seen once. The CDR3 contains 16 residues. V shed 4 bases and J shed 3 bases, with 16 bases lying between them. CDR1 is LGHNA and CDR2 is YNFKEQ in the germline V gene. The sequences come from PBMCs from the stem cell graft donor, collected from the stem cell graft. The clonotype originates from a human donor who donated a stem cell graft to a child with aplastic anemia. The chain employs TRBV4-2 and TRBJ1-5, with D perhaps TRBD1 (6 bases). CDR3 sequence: CASSPSAQGANQPQHF. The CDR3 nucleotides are TGTGCCAGCAGCCCCAGTGCACAGGGTGCCAATCAGCCCCAGCATTTT.